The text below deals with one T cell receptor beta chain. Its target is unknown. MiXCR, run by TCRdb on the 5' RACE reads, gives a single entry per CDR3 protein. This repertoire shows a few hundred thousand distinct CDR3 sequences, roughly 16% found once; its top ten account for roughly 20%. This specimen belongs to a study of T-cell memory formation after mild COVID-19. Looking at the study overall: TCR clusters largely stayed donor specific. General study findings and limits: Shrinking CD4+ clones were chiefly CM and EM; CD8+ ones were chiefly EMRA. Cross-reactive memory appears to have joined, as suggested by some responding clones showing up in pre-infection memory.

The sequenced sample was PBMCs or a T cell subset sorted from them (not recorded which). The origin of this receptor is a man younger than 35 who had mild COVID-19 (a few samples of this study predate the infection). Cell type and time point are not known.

CDR3 sequence reads: CASRPDPMNTEAFF. Here the CDR3 DNA reads TGTGCCAGCAGGCCAGATCCCATGAACACTGAAGCTTTCTTT. The chain recombines TRBV7-2 with TRBJ1-1; D unresolved. Germline CDR1 reads SGHTA; CDR2 reads FQGNSA. The CDR3 extends over 14 amino acids. Trimming removed 6 bases from V and 0 bases from J, with 11 bases in between.